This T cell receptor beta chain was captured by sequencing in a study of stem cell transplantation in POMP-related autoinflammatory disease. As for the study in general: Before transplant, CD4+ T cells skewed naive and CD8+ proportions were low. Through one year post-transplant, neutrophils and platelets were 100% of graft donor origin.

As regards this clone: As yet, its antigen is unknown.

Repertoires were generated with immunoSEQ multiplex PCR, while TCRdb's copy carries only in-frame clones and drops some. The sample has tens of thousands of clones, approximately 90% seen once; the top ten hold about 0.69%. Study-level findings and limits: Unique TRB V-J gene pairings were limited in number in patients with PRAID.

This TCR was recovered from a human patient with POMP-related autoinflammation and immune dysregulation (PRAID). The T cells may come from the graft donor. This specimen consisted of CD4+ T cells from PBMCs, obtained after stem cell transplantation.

The CDR3 spells CASSLAGDATEQYF. CDR3 nucleotides: TGTGCCAGCAGCTTAGCGGGAGATGCGACCGAGCAGTACTTC. The chain is built from TRBV7-3 and TRBJ2-7; 7 nucleotides line up with TRBD2. The V segment lost 2 bases and the J segment 6 bases; nucleotides outside the gene matches: 7. This CDR3 region has 14 residues. Germline V gives CDR1 SGHTA, CDR2 FQGTGA.